These T cell receptor beta chains were read from a single sample in a study of T-cell memory formation after mild COVID-19. TCRdb called the 5' RACE reads again in MiXCR, with one record for every CDR3 protein. The sample records some 180,000 distinct CDR3 sequences, approximately 12% being singletons. The sequenced sample was PBMCs or a T cell subset sorted from them (not recorded which). The receptor set was obtained from a man between 18 and 35 years old who had mild COVID-19 (a few samples of this study predate the infection). Cell type and time point are not known. Both conserved end residues are part of each CDR3. The D gene is left open where the match is weak. The size field is filled for only some rows; it gives once, few, many or a size class.

j_call clone_size d_call v_call cdr3_aa cdr3_nt
TRBJ1-5 few NA TRBV7-9 CASSTNYNQPQHF TGTGCCAGCAGCACGAACTACAATCAGCCCCAGCATTTT
TRBJ1-4 NA NA TRBV20-1 CSAARGARVREKLFF TGCAGTGCTGCGAGGGGGGCGCGGGTGCGCGAAAAACTGTTTTTT
TRBJ2-5 few NA TRBV7-2 CASSLASPPKTQYF TGTGCCAGCAGCTTAGCCTCCCCTCCGAAGACCCAGTACTTC
TRBJ2-3 few TRBD2 TRBV20-1 CSARLFAGGLKGLDTQYF TGCAGTGCTAGGTTGTTTGCGGGGGGCCTGAAAGGTCTAGATACGCAGTATTTT
TRBJ1-1 NA NA TRBV29-1 CSVAREEWTEAFF TGCAGCGTTGCGAGGGAGGAATGGACTGAAGCTTTCTTT
TRBJ1-2 NA NA TRBV6-1 CATLPGGANYGYTF TGTGCCACCCTCCCGGGGGGGGCAAACTATGGCTACACCTTC
TRBJ2-3 NA NA TRBV5-1 CASSFRGSGGANTDTQYF TGCGCCAGCAGCTTTCGTGGGTCCGGGGGCGCGAACACAGATACGCAGTATTTT
TRBJ2-3 NA NA TRBV7-8 CASSSRPTDTQYF TGTGCCAGCAGTTCCAGGCCCACAGATACGCAGTATTTT
TRBJ1-1 NA TRBD1 TRBV7-2 CASSSQGRELAFF TGTGCCAGCAGCTCACAGGGGCGCGAACTGGCTTTCTTT
TRBJ2-5 many TRBD2 TRBV7-9 CASSPGGRETQYF TGTGCCAGCAGCCCGGGGGGTCGGGAGACCCAGTACTTC
TRBJ2-6 many NA TRBV18 CASSPIEVTGANVLTF TGTGCCAGCTCACCGATAGAGGTTACTGGGGCCAACGTCCTGACTTTC
TRBJ2-2 NA NA TRBV5-1 CASSLLGLPGTGELFF TGCGCCAGCAGCTTACTAGGACTCCCGGGGACCGGGGAGCTGTTTTTT
TRBJ1-1 few NA TRBV9 CASSVSTGLNTEAFF TGTGCCAGCAGCGTTAGCACAGGGTTGAACACTGAAGCTTTCTTT
TRBJ2-3 many TRBD2 TRBV6-5 CASSYSRGDTQYF TGTGCCAGCAGTTACTCGCGGGGGGATACGCAGTATTTT
TRBJ2-7 NA NA TRBV3-1 CASSRGWLGGYEQYF TGTGCCAGCAGCCGCGGATGGCTTGGAGGCTACGAGCAGTACTTC
TRBJ1-1 few NA TRBV7-2 CASSLRAGMNTEAFF TGTGCCAGCAGCTTAAGGGCAGGGATGAACACTGAAGCTTTCTTT
TRBJ1-2 few NA TRBV20-1 CSAWTLREGYTF TGCAGTGCGTGGACACTCAGGGAGGGCTACACCTTC
TRBJ1-1 NA NA TRBV12-3/TRBV12-4 CASSLVAQAFF TGTGCCAGCAGTTTAGTGGCGCAGGCTTTCTTT
TRBJ1-6 NA NA TRBV6-1 CASSGTSHSPLHF TGTGCCAGCAGTGGAACTTCCCATTCACCCCTCCACTTT
TRBJ1-5 NA NA TRBV20-1 CSAPARGGNQPQHF TGCAGTGCTCCCGCCAGGGGTGGGAATCAGCCCCAGCATTTT
TRBJ2-5 many NA TRBV5-6 CASSFKQGGETQYF TGTGCCAGCAGCTTCAAACAGGGCGGAGAGACCCAGTACTTC
TRBJ2-1 NA NA TRBV4-1 CASSQDLREQFF TGCGCCAGCAGCCAAGACCTGCGGGAGCAGTTCTTC
TRBJ1-5 few TRBD1 TRBV20-1 CSARVPTLDRDQPQHF TGCAGTGCTAGAGTGCCGACCCTGGACAGGGATCAGCCCCAGCATTTT
TRBJ2-5 NA NA TRBV30 CAWSWGYQETQYF TGTGCCTGGAGTTGGGGGTACCAAGAGACCCAGTACTTC
TRBJ2-3 NA NA TRBV5-1 CASSLIGLSTDTQYF TGCGCCAGCAGCTTGATAGGACTCTCCACAGATACGCAGTATTTT
TRBJ2-4 NA NA TRBV28 CASSLKSGIGKNIQYF TGTGCCAGCAGTTTAAAATCAGGGATCGGCAAAAACATTCAGTACTTC
TRBJ2-1 NA NA TRBV18 CASQVRAVSYNEQFF TGTGCCAGCCAAGTTAGGGCAGTTTCCTACAATGAGCAGTTCTTC
TRBJ1-5 few NA TRBV12-3/TRBV12-4 CASSSEGDQPQHF TGTGCCAGCAGTTCTGAAGGAGATCAGCCCCAGCATTTT
TRBJ2-1 NA TRBD2 TRBV18 CASSALAGVHEQFF TGTGCCAGCTCAGCACTAGCGGGGGTGCATGAGCAGTTCTTC
TRBJ2-3 NA TRBD1 TRBV5-6 CASSPTGGTDTQYF TGTGCCAGCAGCCCCACAGGGGGCACAGATACGCAGTATTTT
TRBJ2-3 many NA TRBV7-6 CASSLGSLLSTDTQYF TGTGCCAGCAGCTTAGGAAGTTTACTCAGCACAGATACGCAGTATTTT
TRBJ1-2 once TRBD1 TRBV2 CASSRRDRVRGYTF TGTGCCAGCAGTCGACGGGACAGGGTGAGGGGCTACACATTC
TRBJ2-7 few NA TRBV7-9 CASGRIWGNSYEQYF TGTGCCAGCGGCCGGATTTGGGGGAACTCCTACGAGCAGTACTTC
TRBJ1-3 NA NA TRBV5-6 CASSLGWGKAGNTIYF TGTGCCAGCAGCTTGGGATGGGGAAAGGCTGGAAACACCATATATTTT
TRBJ2-3 few NA TRBV7-2 CASSLGLRTDTQYF TGTGCCAGCAGCCTGGGACTTCGCACAGATACGCAGTATTTT
TRBJ2-7 NA NA TRBV5-1 CASSLGTEVYEQYF TGCGCCAGCAGCTTGGGGACAGAGGTTTACGAGCAGTACTTC
TRBJ2-5 many NA TRBV7-9 CASSPDTVRTQYF TGTGCCAGCAGCCCCGACACCGTGAGGACCCAGTACTTC
TRBJ1-1 few NA TRBV6-2/TRBV6-3 CASSPSWTRNTEAFF TGTGCCAGCAGTCCCTCGTGGACCCGGAACACTGAAGCTTTCTTT
TRBJ2-5 NA NA TRBV29-1 CSVAFGGQETQYF TGCAGCGTTGCATTTGGGGGGCAAGAGACCCAGTACTTC
TRBJ2-6 few NA TRBV5-1 CASSLASARSGANVLTF TGCGCCAGCAGCTTGGCTTCAGCCCGCTCTGGGGCCAACGTCCTGACTTTC
TRBJ1-1 NA NA TRBV12-3/TRBV12-4 CASSPRTGPTEAFF TGTGCCAGCAGTCCTCGGACGGGCCCCACTGAAGCTTTCTTT
TRBJ1-1 NA NA TRBV7-2 CASSLVGYGNTEAFF TGTGCCAGCAGCTTAGTCGGGTACGGGAACACTGAAGCTTTCTTT
TRBJ1-2 NA TRBD1 TRBV7-3 CASSSDRGLGYTF TGTGCCAGCAGCTCGGACAGGGGTTTAGGCTACACCTTC
TRBJ2-2 NA NA TRBV7-8 CASSSRRAPTGELFF TGTGCCAGCAGTTCCCGACGGGCGCCCACCGGGGAGCTGTTTTTT
TRBJ2-3 NA NA TRBV4-3 CASSRRQAPTDTQYF TGCGCCAGCAGCCGCCGACAGGCACCCACAGATACGCAGTATTTT
TRBJ1-6 NA NA TRBV7-2 CASSLGGSRANSPLHF TGTGCCAGCAGCTTAGGGGGAAGCAGGGCGAATTCACCCCTCCACTTT
TRBJ2-3 NA NA TRBV6-2/TRBV6-3 CASSYEGSDTQYF TGTGCCAGCAGTTACGAGGGGTCAGATACGCAGTATTTT
TRBJ2-1 NA NA TRBV5-6 CASSLGLYNEQFF TGTGCCAGCAGCTTGGGGCTGTACAATGAGCAGTTCTTC
TRBJ2-1 few TRBD1 TRBV7-9 CASSPGQGSSEQFF TGTGCCAGCAGCCCAGGACAGGGGTCCTCTGAGCAGTTCTTC
TRBJ2-3 few TRBD2 TRBV3-1 CASSQGASGGSDTQYF TGTGCCAGCAGCCAAGGAGCTAGCGGGGGATCAGATACGCAGTATTTT
TRBJ1-1 few NA TRBV7-3 CASSLTSGGTEAFF TGTGCCAGCAGCTTAACGTCGGGGGGCACTGAAGCTTTCTTT
TRBJ1-4 NA TRBD1 TRBV7-2 CASSRDRGNEKLFF TGTGCCAGCAGCCGGGACAGGGGAAATGAAAAACTGTTTTTT
TRBJ2-3 few NA TRBV4-3 CASSQESRGWGTDTQYF TGCGCCAGCAGCCAAGAAAGTAGGGGATGGGGCACAGATACGCAGTATTTT
TRBJ2-5 few NA TRBV11-2 CASSLGQPRETQYF TGTGCCAGCAGCTTAGGCCAGCCCCGCGAGACCCAGTACTTC
TRBJ2-5 many NA TRBV7-2 CASSFRSPVETQYF TGTGCCAGCAGCTTCCGGAGCCCGGTGGAGACCCAGTACTTC